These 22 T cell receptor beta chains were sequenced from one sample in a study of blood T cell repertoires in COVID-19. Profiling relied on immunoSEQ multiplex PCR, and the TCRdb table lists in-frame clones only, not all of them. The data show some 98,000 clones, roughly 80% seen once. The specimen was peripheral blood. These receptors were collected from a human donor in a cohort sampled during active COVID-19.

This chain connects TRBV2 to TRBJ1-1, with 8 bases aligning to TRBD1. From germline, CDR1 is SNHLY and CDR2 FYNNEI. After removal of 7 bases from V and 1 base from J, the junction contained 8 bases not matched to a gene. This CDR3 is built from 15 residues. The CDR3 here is CASTPDRGSNTEAFF. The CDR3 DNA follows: TGTGCCAGCACCCCTGACAGGGGATCGAACACTGAAGCTTTCTTT.

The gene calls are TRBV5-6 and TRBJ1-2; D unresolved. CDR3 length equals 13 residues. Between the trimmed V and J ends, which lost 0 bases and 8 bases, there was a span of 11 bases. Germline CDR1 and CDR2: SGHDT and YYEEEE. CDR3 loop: CASSLGMGSGYTF. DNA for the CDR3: TGTGCCAGCAGCTTGGGAATGGGGAGCGGCTACACCTTC.

CDR3 residues: CASARQNYNSPLHF. The CDR3 DNA follows: TGTGCCAGCGCGCGACAGAACTATAATTCACCCCTCCACTTT. The chain combines TRBV7-3 with TRBJ1-6; D possibly corresponds to TRBD1 (5 bases). The CDR3 has 14 residues. V lost 8 bases and J 3 bases, leaving 11 bases between the germline ends. Germline values: CDR1 SGHTA, CDR2 FQGTGA.

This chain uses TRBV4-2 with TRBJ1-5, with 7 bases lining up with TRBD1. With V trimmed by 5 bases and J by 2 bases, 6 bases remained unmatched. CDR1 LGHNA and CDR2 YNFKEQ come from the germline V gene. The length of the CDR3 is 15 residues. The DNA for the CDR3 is TGTGCCAGCAGCGAAACAGGGGCGGGCAATCAGCCCCAGCATTTT. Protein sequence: CASSETGAGNQPQHF.

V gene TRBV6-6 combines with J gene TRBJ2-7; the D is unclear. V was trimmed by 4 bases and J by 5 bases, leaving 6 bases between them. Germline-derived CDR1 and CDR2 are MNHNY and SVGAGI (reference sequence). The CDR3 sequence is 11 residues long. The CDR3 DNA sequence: TGTGCCAGCAGTTTCGGTAACGAGCAGTACTTC. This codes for CASSFGNEQYF.

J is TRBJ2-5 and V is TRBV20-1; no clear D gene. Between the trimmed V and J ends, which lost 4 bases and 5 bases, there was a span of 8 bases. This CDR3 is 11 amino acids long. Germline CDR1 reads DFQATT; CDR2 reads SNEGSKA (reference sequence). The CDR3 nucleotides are TGCAGTGCTAAAGATCTGGAGACCCAGTACTTC. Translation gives CSAKDLETQYF.

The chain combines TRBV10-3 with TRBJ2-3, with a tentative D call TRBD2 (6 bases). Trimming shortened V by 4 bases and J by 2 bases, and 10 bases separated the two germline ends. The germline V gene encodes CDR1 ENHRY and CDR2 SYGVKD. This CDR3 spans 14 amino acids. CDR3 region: CAISGGGNTDTQYF. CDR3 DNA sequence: TGTGCCATCAGTGGGGGAGGTAACACAGATACGCAGTATTTT.

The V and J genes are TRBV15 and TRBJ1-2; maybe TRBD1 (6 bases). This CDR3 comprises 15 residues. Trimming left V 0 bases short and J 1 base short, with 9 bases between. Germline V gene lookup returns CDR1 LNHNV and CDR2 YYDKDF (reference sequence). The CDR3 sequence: CATSREKGVNYGYTF. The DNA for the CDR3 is TGTGCCACCAGCAGAGAAAAGGGGGTTAACTATGGCTACACCTTC. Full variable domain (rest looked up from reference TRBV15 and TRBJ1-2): DAMVIQNPRYQVTQFGKPVTLSCSQTLNHNVMYWYQQKSSQAPKLLFHYYDKDFNNEADTPDNFQSRRPNTSFCFLDIRSPGLGDTAMYLCATSREKGVNYGYTFGSGTRLTVV.

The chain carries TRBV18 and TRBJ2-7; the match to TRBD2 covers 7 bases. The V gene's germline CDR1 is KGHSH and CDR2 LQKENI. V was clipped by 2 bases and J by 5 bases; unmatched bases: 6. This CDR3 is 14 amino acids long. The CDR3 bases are TGTGCCAGCTCACCAGCGGGAGAAGAAGACGAGCAGTACTTC. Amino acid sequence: CASSPAGEEDEQYF. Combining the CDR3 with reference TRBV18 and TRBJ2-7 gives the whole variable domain NAGVMQNPRHLVRRRGQEARLRCSPMKGHSHVYWYRQLPEEGLKFMVYLQKENIIDESGMPKERFSAEFPKEGPSILRIQQVVRGDSAAYFCASSPAGEEDEQYFGPGTRLTVT.

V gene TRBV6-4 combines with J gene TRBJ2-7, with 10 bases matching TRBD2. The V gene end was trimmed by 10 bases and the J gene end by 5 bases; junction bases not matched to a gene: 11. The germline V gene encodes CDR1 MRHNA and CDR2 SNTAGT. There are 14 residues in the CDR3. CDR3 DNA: TGTGCCACCACCTTTAGCGGGAGGTTCCACGAGCAGTACTTC. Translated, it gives CATTFSGRFHEQYF.

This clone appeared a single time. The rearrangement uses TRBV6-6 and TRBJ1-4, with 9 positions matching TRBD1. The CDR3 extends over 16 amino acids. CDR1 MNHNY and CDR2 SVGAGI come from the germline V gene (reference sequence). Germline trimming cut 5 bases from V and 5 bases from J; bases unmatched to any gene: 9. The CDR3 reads CASSRKTGGQNEKLFF. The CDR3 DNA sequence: TGTGCCAGCAGTCGGAAAACAGGGGGCCAAAATGAAAAACTGTTTTTT.

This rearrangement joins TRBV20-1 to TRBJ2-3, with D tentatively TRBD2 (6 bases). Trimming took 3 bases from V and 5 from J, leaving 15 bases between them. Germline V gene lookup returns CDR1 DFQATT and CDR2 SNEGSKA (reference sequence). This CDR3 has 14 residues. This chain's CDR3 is CSASTRDSEDTQYF. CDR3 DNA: TGCAGTGCTAGTACCCGGGACTCCGAAGATACGCAGTATTTT.

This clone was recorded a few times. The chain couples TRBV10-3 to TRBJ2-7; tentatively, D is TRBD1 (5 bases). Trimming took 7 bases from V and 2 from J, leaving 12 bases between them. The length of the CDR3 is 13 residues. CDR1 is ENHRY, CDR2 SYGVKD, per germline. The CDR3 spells CAINNDRTYEQYF. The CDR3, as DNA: TGTGCCATCAACAACGACAGAACCTACGAGCAGTACTTC.

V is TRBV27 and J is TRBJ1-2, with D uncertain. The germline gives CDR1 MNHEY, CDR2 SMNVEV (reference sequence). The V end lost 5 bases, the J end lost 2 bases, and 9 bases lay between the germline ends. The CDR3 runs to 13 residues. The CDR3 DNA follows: TGTGCCAGCAGTAACCGGGAAAACTATGGCTACACCTTC. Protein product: CASSNRENYGYTF.

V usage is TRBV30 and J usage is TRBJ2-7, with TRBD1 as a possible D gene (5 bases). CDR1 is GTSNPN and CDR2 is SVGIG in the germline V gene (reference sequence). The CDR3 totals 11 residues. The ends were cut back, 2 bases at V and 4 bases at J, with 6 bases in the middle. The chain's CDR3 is CAWSRQYEQYF. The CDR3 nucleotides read TGTGCCTGGAGTCGACAGTACGAGCAGTACTTC.

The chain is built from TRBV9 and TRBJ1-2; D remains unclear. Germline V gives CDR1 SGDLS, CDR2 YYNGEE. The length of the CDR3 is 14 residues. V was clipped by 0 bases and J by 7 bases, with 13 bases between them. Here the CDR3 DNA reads TGTGCCAGCAGCGTAGGGTTAGGGAGTTCTGGCTACACCTTC. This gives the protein CASSVGLGSSGYTF.

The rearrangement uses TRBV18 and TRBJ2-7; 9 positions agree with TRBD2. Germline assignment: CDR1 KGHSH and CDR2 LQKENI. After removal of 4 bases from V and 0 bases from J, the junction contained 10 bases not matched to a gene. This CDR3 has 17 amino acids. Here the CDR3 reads CASSRPGSGRISYEQYF. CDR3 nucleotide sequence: TGTGCCAGCTCACGCCCGGGTAGCGGGAGAATCTCCTACGAGCAGTACTTC.

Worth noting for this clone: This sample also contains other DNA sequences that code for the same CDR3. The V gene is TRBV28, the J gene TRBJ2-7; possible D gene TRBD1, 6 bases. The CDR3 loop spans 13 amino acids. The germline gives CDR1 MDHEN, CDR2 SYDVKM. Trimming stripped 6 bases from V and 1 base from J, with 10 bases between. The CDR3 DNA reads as TGTGCCAGCAGACCGGGACAATCCTACGAGCAGTACTTC. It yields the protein CASRPGQSYEQYF.

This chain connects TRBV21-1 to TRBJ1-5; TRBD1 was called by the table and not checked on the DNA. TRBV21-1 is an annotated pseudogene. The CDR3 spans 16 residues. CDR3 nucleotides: TGTGCCAGTTCACCACAGGAGCCAGGGGTCAATCAGCCCCAGCATTTT. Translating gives CASSPQEPGVNQPQHF.

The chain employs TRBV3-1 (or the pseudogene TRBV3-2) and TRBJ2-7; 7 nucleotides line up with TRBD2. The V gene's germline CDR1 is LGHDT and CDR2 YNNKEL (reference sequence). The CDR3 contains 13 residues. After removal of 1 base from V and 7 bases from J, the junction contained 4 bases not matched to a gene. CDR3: CASSQVGGGEQYF. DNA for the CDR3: TGTGCCAGCAGCCAAGTTGGGGGAGGGGAGCAGTACTTC.

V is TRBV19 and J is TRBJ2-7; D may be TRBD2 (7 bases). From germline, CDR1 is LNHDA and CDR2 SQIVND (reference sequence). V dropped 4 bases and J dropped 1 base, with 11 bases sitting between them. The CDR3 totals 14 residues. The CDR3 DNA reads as TGTGCCAGTAGTAGGGGGGGCGCATCCTACGAGCAGTACTTC. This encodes CASSRGGASYEQYF.

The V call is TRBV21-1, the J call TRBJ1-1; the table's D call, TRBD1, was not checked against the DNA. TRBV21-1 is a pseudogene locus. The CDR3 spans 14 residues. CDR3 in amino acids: CASSKGQWLLEAFF. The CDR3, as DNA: TGTGCCAGCAGCAAAGGACAGTGGCTACTTGAAGCTTTCTTT.